This T cell receptor (beta chain) is from a study of cytomegalovirus exposure and HLA in healthy donors. In the PCR, 60 Vbeta and 13 Jbeta primers were used. The assay was immunoSEQ multiplex PCR, and TCRdb's table has in-frame clones only and misses some. The sample lists some 120,000 clones; 83% were seen once. Notes on the study in general: Associated with HLA alleles at 0.05 false discovery rate in a later analysis were some 16,000 TCR beta sequences. Most TCR sequences were seen very rarely across donors, but some public TCRs occurred in many. Reports showed the classifier diagnosing cytomegalovirus status with high specificity and sensitivity. Most of the TCR beta V segments (in an earlier analysis) were productive either about 87% or about 30% of the time.

As regards this clone: Its antigen is not identified.

The sequencing sample was made of PBMCs. The sequence came from a woman between 40 and 50 years old in good health and CMV-seropositive.

CDR3 sequence: CASSPRAGYQPQHF. The CDR3 DNA reads as TGTGCCAGCAGCCCCCGGGCGGGGTATCAGCCCCAGCATTTT. The chain has TRBV7-2 and TRBJ1-5; D is undetermined. The CDR3 consists of 14 residues. The V end was cut by 5 bases, the J end by 5 bases, with 13 bases between. Germline values: CDR1 SGHTA, CDR2 FQGNSA.